This entry concerns a single TCR beta chain. As yet, its antigen is unknown. Trimming took off 2 bases at V and 8 bases at J, with 10 bases between the two ends. Germline CDR1 GTSNPN, CDR2 SVGIG (reference sequence). This CDR3 has 12 amino acids. The data are from a study of CD8+ T cells in alopecia areata. Study overall: For 6 to 18 months, tofacitinib was taken, and 6 months off drug followed.

Notes on the study in general: In lesional scalp, particularly from alopecia totalis/universalis, clonality was higher than in normal scalp. Relative to mice, TCR sharing across patients was less clear, a difference possibly HLA-related.

Sequencing templates came from extracted RNA that was reverse transcribed into cDNA. Sequenced by immunoSEQ multiplex PCR; TCRdb stores in-frame clones only, minus some. The table shows about 150,000 clones, with around half occurring only once. Sample treatment: oral pan-JAK inhibitor, 5-10 mg twice daily. The sample in question was CD8+ T cells sorted from blood, obtained at week 4, from a patient treated with tofacitinib. The J gene is TRBJ2-1, the V gene TRBV30; no definite D call. This TCR derives from a human donor with alopecia areata. The CDR3 protein is CAWSLVVYEQFF. CDR3 in DNA: TGTGCCTGGAGTCTGGTGGTCTATGAGCAGTTCTTC.